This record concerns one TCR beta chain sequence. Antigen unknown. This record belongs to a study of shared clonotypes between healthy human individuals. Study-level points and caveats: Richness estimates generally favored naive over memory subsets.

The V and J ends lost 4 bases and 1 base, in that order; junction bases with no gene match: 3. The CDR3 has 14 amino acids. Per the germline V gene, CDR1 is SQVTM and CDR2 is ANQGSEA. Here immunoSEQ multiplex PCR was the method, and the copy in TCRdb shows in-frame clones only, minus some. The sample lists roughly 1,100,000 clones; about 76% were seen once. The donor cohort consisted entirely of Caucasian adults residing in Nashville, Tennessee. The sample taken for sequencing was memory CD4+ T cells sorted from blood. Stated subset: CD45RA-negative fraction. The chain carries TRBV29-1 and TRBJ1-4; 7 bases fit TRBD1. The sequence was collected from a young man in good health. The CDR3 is CSVGGDRTNEKLFF. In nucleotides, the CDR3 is TGCAGCGTTGGAGGGGACAGAACTAATGAAAAACTGTTTTTT.